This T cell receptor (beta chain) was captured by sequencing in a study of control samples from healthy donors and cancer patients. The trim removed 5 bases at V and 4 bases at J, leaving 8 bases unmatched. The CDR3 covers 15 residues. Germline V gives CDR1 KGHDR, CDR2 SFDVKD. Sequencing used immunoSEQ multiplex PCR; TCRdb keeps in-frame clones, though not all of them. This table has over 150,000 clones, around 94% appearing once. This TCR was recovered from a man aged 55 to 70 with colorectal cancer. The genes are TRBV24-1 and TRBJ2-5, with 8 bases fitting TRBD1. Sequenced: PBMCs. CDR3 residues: CATSGSQGALETQYF. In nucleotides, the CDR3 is TGTGCCACCAGTGGGAGTCAGGGGGCTTTAGAGACCCAGTACTTC.